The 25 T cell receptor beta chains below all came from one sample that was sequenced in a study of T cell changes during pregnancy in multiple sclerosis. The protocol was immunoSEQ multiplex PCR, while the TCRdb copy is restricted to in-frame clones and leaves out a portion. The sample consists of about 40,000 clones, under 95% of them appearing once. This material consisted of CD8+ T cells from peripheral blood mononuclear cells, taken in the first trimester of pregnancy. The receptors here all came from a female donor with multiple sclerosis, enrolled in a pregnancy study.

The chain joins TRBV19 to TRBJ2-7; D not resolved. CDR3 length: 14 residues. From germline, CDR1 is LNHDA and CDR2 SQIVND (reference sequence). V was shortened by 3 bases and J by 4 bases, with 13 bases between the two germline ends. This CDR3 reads CASSMALTEYEQYF. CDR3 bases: TGTGCCAGTAGTATGGCCCTAACGGAGTACGAGCAGTACTTC.

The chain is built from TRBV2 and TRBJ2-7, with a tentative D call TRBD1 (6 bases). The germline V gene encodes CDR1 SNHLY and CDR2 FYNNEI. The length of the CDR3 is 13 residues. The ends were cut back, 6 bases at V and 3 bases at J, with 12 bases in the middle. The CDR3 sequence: CASRLGQIYEQYF. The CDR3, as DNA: TGTGCCAGCAGACTAGGACAGATCTACGAGCAGTACTTC.

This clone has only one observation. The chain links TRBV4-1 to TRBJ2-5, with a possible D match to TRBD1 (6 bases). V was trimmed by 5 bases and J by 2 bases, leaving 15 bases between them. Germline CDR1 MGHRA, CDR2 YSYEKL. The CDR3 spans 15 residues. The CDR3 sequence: CASSSDPTGQETQYF. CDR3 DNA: TGCGCCAGCAGCTCAGACCCGACAGGACAAGAGACCCAGTACTTC.

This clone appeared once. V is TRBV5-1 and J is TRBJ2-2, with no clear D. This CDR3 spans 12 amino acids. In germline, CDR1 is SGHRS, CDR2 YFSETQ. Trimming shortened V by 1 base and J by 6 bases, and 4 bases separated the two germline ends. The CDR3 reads CASSLPAGELFF. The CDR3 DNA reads TGCGCCAGCAGCTTGCCGGCCGGGGAGCTGTTTTTT.

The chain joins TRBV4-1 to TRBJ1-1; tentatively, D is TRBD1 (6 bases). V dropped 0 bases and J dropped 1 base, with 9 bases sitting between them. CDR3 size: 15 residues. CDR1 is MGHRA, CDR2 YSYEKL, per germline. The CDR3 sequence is CASSQDWGQNTEAFF. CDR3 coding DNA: TGCGCCAGCAGCCAAGACTGGGGGCAGAACACTGAAGCTTTCTTT.

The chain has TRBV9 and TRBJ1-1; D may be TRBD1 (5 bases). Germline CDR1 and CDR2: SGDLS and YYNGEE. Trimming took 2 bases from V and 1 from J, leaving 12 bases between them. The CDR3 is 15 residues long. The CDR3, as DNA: TGTGCCAGCAGCGTCCCCCTAGGGGAGAACACTGAAGCTTTCTTT. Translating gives CASSVPLGENTEAFF.

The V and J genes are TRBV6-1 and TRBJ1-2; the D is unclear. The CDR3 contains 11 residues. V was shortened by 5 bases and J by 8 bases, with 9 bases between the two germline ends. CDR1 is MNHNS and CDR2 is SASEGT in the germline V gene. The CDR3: CASSPGLGYTF. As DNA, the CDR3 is TGTGCCAGCAGTCCTGGGCTCGGCTACACCTTC.

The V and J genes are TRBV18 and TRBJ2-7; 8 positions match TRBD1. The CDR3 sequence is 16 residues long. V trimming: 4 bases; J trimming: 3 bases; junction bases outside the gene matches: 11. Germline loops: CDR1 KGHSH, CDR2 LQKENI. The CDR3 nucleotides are TGTGCCAGCTCACTCGTACAGGGGGGTTTGAACTACGAGCAGTACTTC. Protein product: CASSLVQGGLNYEQYF.

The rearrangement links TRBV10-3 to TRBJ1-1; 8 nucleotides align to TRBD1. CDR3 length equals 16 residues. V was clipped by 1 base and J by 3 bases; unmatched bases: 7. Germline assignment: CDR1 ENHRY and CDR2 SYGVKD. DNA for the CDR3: TGTGCCATCAGTGAGTTGCAGGGGGCGCTGGACACTGAAGCTTTCTTT. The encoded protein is CAISELQGALDTEAFF.

The CDR3 loop is CAWTDYGGNEKLFF. CDR3 DNA sequence: TGTGCCTGGACCGATTATGGGGGGAATGAAAAACTGTTTTTT. The chain uses TRBV30 and TRBJ1-4; TRBD1 is a possible D gene (5 bases). CDR3 length: 14 residues. Deletions cut 4 bases from V and 5 bases from J, with 14 bases between. Looked up from germline, CDR1 is GTSNPN and CDR2 is SVGIG (reference sequence).

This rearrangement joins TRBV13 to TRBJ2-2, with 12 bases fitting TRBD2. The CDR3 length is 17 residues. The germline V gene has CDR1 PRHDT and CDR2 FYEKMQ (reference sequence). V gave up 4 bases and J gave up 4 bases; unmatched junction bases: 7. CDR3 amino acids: CASSYTSGGSGTGELFF. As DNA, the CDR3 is TGTGCCAGCAGCTACACTAGCGGGGGGTCTGGCACCGGGGAGCTGTTTTTT.

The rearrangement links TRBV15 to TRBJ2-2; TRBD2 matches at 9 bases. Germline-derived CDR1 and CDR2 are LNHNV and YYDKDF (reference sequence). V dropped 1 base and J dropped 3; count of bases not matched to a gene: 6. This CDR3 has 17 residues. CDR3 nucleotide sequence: TGTGCCACCAGCAGAGGGACTAGCGAGGTTGACACCGGGGAGCTGTTTTTT. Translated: CATSRGTSEVDTGELFF.

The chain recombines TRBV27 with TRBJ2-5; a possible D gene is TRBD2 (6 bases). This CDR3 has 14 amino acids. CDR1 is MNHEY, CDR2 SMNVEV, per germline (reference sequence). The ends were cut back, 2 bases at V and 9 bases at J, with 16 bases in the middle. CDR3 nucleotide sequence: TGTGCCAGCAGTTTACTAGGCGGGGTGGTGGCCCAGTACTTC. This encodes CASSLLGGVVAQYF.

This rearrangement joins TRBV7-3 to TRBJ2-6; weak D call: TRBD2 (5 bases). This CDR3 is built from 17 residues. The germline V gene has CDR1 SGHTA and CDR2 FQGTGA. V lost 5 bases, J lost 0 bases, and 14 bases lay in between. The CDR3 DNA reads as TGTGCCAGCAGCCGCCGGGATCAACTCTCTGGGGCCAACGTCCTGACTTTC. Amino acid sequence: CASSRRDQLSGANVLTF.

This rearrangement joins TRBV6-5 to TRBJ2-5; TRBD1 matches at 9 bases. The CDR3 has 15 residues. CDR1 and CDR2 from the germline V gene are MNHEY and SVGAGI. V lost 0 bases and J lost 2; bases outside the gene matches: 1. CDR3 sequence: CASSYSDRGQETQYF. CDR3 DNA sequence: TGTGCCAGCAGTTACTCGGACAGGGGACAAGAGACCCAGTACTTC.

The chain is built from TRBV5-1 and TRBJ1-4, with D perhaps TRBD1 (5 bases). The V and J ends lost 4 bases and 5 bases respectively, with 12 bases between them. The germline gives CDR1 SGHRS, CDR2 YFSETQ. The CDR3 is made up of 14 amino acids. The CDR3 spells CASSPRGGNEKLFF. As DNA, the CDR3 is TGCGCCAGCAGCCCCCGGGGGGGAAATGAAAAACTGTTTTTT.

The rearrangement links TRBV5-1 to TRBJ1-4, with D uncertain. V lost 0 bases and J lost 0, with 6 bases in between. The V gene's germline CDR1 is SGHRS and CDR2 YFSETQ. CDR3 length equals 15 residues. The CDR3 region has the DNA TGCGCCAGCAGCTTGGCCCGGTCAACTAATGAAAAACTGTTTTTT. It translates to CASSLARSTNEKLFF.

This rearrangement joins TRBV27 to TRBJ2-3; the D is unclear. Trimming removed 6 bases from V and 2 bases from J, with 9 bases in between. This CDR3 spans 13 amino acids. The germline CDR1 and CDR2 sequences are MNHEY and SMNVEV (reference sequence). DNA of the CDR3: TGTGCCAGCAGGTGGGCGTACACAGATACGCAGTATTTT. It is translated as CASRWAYTDTQYF.

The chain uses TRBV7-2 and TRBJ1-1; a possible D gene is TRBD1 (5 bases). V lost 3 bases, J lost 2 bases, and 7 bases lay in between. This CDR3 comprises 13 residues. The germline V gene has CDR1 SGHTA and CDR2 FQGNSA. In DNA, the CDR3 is TGTGCCAGCAGCTTGACAGCCAACACTGAAGCTTTCTTT. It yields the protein CASSLTANTEAFF.

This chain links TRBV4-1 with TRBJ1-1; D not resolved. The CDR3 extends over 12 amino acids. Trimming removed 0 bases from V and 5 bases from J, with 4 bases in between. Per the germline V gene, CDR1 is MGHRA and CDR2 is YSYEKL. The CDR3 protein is CASSQESTEAFF. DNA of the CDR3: TGCGCCAGCAGCCAAGAGTCTACTGAAGCTTTCTTT.

CDR3: CASSLAVFLAGTGELFF. The CDR3 DNA reads TGTGCCAGCAGCTTGGCAGTCTTCCTAGCGGGAACCGGGGAGCTGTTTTTT. J is TRBJ2-2 and V is TRBV5-6; the match to TRBD2 covers 9 bases. The CDR3 sequence is 17 residues long. The germline V gene encodes CDR1 SGHDT and CDR2 YYEEEE. The V and J ends lost 0 bases and 5 bases, in that order; junction bases with no gene match: 8.

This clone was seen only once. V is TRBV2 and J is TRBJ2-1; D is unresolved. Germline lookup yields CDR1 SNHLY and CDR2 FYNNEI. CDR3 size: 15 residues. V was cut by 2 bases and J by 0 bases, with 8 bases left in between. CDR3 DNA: TGTGCCAGCAGTGAACCGAGGAGCTCCTACAATGAGCAGTTCTTC. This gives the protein CASSEPRSSYNEQFF.

CDR3 nucleotide sequence: TGTGCCAGCAGCTTGGCCGACAGTAGCAATCAGCCCCAGCATTTT. Its protein product is CASSLADSSNQPQHF. The chain has TRBV7-9 and TRBJ1-5, with D possibly matching TRBD1 (5 bases). The ends were cut back, 3 bases at V and 0 bases at J, with 9 bases in the middle. Germline V gene sequence: CDR1 SEHNR, CDR2 FQNEAQ (reference sequence). The length of the CDR3 is 15 residues.

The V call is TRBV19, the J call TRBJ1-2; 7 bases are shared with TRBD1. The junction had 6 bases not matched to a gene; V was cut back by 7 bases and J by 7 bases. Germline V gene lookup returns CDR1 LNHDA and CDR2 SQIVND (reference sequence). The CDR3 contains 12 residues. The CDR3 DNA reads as TGTGCCAGTACGACAGGGTTACTTGGCTACACCTTC. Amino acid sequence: CASTTGLLGYTF. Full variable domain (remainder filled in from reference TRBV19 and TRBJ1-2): DGGITQSPKYLFRKEGQNVTLSCEQNLNHDAMYWYRQDPGQGLRLIYYSQIVNDFQKGDIAEGYSVSREKKESFPLTVTSAQKNPTAFYLCASTTGLLGYTFGSGTRLTVV.

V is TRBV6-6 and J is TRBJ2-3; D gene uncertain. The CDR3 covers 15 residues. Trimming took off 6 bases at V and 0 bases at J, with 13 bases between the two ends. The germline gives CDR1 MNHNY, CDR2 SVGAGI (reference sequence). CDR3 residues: CASRRTVSSTDTQYF. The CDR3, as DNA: TGTGCCAGCAGACGTACAGTTTCTAGCACAGATACGCAGTATTTT.